A selection of T cell receptor beta chains follows, all from one sample in a study of shared clonotypes between healthy human individuals. Measured with immunoSEQ multiplex PCR; TCRdb has only the in-frame clones, and not every one. The repertoire has roughly 2,000,000 clones, roughly 95% of them found once; the top ten carry approximately 1.6%. Sequenced sample: naive CD8+ T cells from PBMCs. All receptors derive from a young man in good health. Some clones in this sample may be carry-over from other donors' samples. Both conserved end residues are part of each CDR3. The D gene is left open where the match is weak. Not every row has a clone size; where given, it reads once, few, many or a size class.

clone_size: NA; j_call: TRBJ2-7; v_call: TRBV30; d_call: NA; cdr3_aa: CAWKADPYEQYF; cdr3_nt: TGTGCCTGGAAAGCGGACCCCTACGAGCAGTACTTC
clone_size: few; j_call: TRBJ1-1; v_call: TRBV20-1; d_call: NA; cdr3_aa: CSARVRAPLF; cdr3_nt: TGCAGTGCTAGAGTTCGAGCCCCCTTGTTT
clone_size: NA; j_call: TRBJ2-7; v_call: TRBV28; d_call: TRBD2; cdr3_aa: CASSISPGLAGYEQYF; cdr3_nt: TGTGCCAGCAGTATCTCCCCGGGACTAGCAGGCTACGAGCAGTACTTC
clone_size: NA; j_call: TRBJ2-1; v_call: TRBV2; d_call: NA; cdr3_aa: CASSAFPDYNEQFF; cdr3_nt: TGTGCCAGCAGTGCGTTTCCCGACTACAATGAGCAGTTCTTC
clone_size: NA; j_call: TRBJ2-2; v_call: TRBV5-1; d_call: TRBD1; cdr3_aa: CASSFTQGARTYTGELFF; cdr3_nt: TGCGCCAGCAGCTTTACACAGGGGGCGCGCACATACACCGGGGAGCTGTTTTTT
clone_size: once; j_call: TRBJ2-2; v_call: TRBV5-1; d_call: TRBD2; cdr3_aa: CASSPYVYLAGGSNTGELFF; cdr3_nt: TGCGCCAGCAGCCCATACGTATATTTAGCGGGAGGCTCGAACACCGGGGAGCTGTTTTTT
clone_size: NA; j_call: TRBJ2-1; v_call: TRBV28; d_call: TRBD1; cdr3_aa: CASVFGQGAYNEQFF; cdr3_nt: TGTGCCAGCGTTTTTGGGCAGGGGGCATACAATGAGCAGTTCTTC
clone_size: NA; j_call: TRBJ2-5; v_call: TRBV6-5; d_call: TRBD1; cdr3_aa: CASSPWTGQETQYF; cdr3_nt: TGTGCCAGCAGTCCCTGGACAGGGCAAGAGACCCAGTACTTC
clone_size: NA; j_call: TRBJ1-1; v_call: TRBV7-9; d_call: NA; cdr3_aa: CASRPRTAMNTEAFF; cdr3_nt: TGTGCCAGCAGACCTAGGACAGCCATGAACACTGAAGCTTTCTTT
clone_size: NA; j_call: TRBJ2-1; v_call: TRBV7-3; d_call: NA; cdr3_aa: CASSFGGRFNEQFF; cdr3_nt: TGTGCCAGCAGCTTCGGTGGGCGTTTCAATGAGCAGTTCTTC
clone_size: NA; j_call: TRBJ1-1; v_call: TRBV29-1; d_call: TRBD1; cdr3_aa: CSVSTGGNTEAFF; cdr3_nt: TGCAGCGTTAGCACAGGGGGAAACACTGAAGCTTTCTTT
clone_size: NA; j_call: TRBJ2-5; v_call: TRBV19; d_call: NA; cdr3_aa: CASSPRRGKETQYF; cdr3_nt: TGTGCCAGTAGTCCCCGTAGGGGGAAAGAGACCCAGTACTTC
clone_size: NA; j_call: TRBJ2-6; v_call: TRBV27; d_call: TRBD1; cdr3_aa: CASKDRGGSGANVLTF; cdr3_nt: TGTGCCAGCAAGGACAGGGGGGGCTCTGGGGCCAACGTCCTGACTTTC
clone_size: NA; j_call: TRBJ2-7; v_call: TRBV28; d_call: NA; cdr3_aa: CASSLVGSSGEQYF; cdr3_nt: TGTGCCAGCAGTTTAGTAGGGAGCTCGGGTGAGCAGTACTTC
clone_size: NA; j_call: TRBJ2-7; v_call: TRBV27; d_call: TRBD2; cdr3_aa: CASGGPGLAGEYEQYF; cdr3_nt: TGTGCCAGCGGGGGACCGGGACTAGCGGGAGAGTACGAGCAGTACTTC
clone_size: NA; j_call: TRBJ2-7; v_call: TRBV30; d_call: NA; cdr3_aa: CAWSGAHEQYF; cdr3_nt: TGTGCCTGGAGCGGGGCCCACGAGCAGTACTTC
clone_size: NA; j_call: TRBJ2-1; v_call: TRBV11-2; d_call: NA; cdr3_aa: CASSPLWGTQNEQFF; cdr3_nt: TGTGCCAGCAGCCCTCTCTGGGGGACCCAAAATGAGCAGTTCTTC
clone_size: NA; j_call: TRBJ2-7; v_call: TRBV6-1; d_call: NA; cdr3_aa: CASSESQGLSYEQYF; cdr3_nt: TGTGCCAGCAGTGAATCGCAGGGCTTATCCTACGAGCAGTACTTC
clone_size: NA; j_call: TRBJ2-1; v_call: TRBV9; d_call: NA; cdr3_aa: CASTSNPPLDEQFF; cdr3_nt: TGTGCCAGCACCTCCAATCCCCCGTTGGATGAGCAGTTCTTC
clone_size: once; j_call: TRBJ1-1; v_call: TRBV4-1; d_call: TRBD1; cdr3_aa: CASRYRDSLKDEAFF; cdr3_nt: TGCGCCAGCAGGTACAGGGACAGCCTAAAGGATGAAGCTTTCTTT
clone_size: NA; j_call: TRBJ1-1; v_call: TRBV10-3; d_call: NA; cdr3_aa: CAIRGGGASTEAFF; cdr3_nt: TGTGCCATCAGGGGGGGAGGGGCCTCCACTGAAGCTTTCTTT
clone_size: NA; j_call: TRBJ2-1; v_call: TRBV29-1; d_call: NA; cdr3_aa: CSVVSSNEQFF; cdr3_nt: TGCAGCGTTGTATCTTCTAATGAGCAGTTCTTC
clone_size: NA; j_call: TRBJ1-5; v_call: TRBV19; d_call: NA; cdr3_aa: CASRQGGFNQPQHF; cdr3_nt: TGTGCCTCTCGGCAGGGTGGTTTCAATCAGCCCCAGCATTTT
clone_size: once; j_call: TRBJ1-5; v_call: TRBV19; d_call: TRBD1; cdr3_aa: CASSAGTGEGNQPQHF; cdr3_nt: TGTGCCAGTAGTGCAGGGACAGGGGAAGGCAATCAGCCCCAGCATTTT
clone_size: NA; j_call: TRBJ2-7; v_call: TRBV4-1; d_call: TRBD1; cdr3_aa: CASSLLGQGASYEQYF; cdr3_nt: TGCGCCAGCAGCCTCCTGGGGCAGGGGGCATCCTACGAGCAGTACTTC
clone_size: NA; j_call: TRBJ1-5; v_call: TRBV19; d_call: TRBD1; cdr3_aa: CASKVTGGYSNQPQHF; cdr3_nt: TGTGCCAGTAAGGTGACAGGGGGATATAGCAATCAGCCCCAGCATTTT
clone_size: NA; j_call: TRBJ2-1; v_call: TRBV19; d_call: NA; cdr3_aa: CASWSRDTNEQFF; cdr3_nt: TGTGCCAGTTGGTCCCGGGACACCAATGAGCAGTTCTTC
clone_size: NA; j_call: TRBJ1-5; v_call: TRBV19; d_call: NA; cdr3_aa: CASSLDSSDPQHF; cdr3_nt: TGTGCCAGTAGTCTGGACAGCTCCGATCCCCAGCATTTT